Shown below are 4 T cell receptor beta chains from a single sample sequenced in a study of blood T cell repertoires in COVID-19. Generated by immunoSEQ multiplex PCR, the TCRdb table keeps only in-frame clones and is missing some. The repertoire holds about 120,000 clones, with 90% as singletons. The sequenced sample was peripheral blood. These receptors were taken from a woman aged 60-70 years with COVID-19, enrolled during active disease.

The rearrangement links TRBV9 to TRBJ1-1; 8 bases are shared with TRBD1. Trimming removed 3 bases from V and 0 bases from J; junction bases left unmatched: 13. Germline CDR1 is SGDLS and CDR2 is YYNGEE. This CDR3 contains 18 residues. CDR3 nucleotides: TGTGCCAGCAGCGGAGGAGTATCCAGGGGGCTTATGAACACTGAAGCTTTCTTT. Protein: CASSGGVSRGLMNTEAFF.

The chain combines TRBV12-5 with TRBJ1-5, with D uncertain. V dropped 3 bases and J dropped 2 bases, with 17 bases sitting between them. The CDR3 is 17 residues long. Germline loops: CDR1 LGHNT, CDR2 FRNRAP. CDR3 bases: TGTGCTAGTGGTTTTGCCTCCCCTAACTCTGGCAATCAGCCCCAGCATTTT. Amino acids: CASGFASPNSGNQPQHF.

V is TRBV27 and J is TRBJ1-2; 9 nucleotides align to TRBD1. Per germline, CDR1 MNHEY and CDR2 SMNVEV (reference sequence). CDR3 length equals 15 residues. V was clipped by 5 bases and J by 4 bases; unmatched bases: 8. CDR3 nucleotides: TGTGCCAGCAGTCTCGCCGGGACAGGGATCTATGGCTACACCTTC. Amino acids: CASSLAGTGIYGYTF.

The rearrangement joins TRBV7-6 to TRBJ2-7, with 7 bases fitting TRBD1. Per the germline V gene, CDR1 is SGHVS and CDR2 is FNYEAQ. V lost 5 bases to trimming and J lost 0 bases; unmatched junction nucleotides: 16. The CDR3 extends over 18 amino acids. The chain's CDR3 is CASSTWDSPGYRSYEQYF. CDR3 in DNA: TGTGCCAGCAGCACCTGGGACAGCCCGGGCTACCGCTCCTACGAGCAGTACTTC.